The 6 T cell receptor beta chains below were found in one sample sequenced in a study of yellow fever vaccine responses in identical twins. MiXCR, applied by TCRdb to the RT-PCR reads, yields one record per CDR3 protein. The table lists around 2,500 distinct CDR3 sequences, 81% of them singletons. Sequencing was performed on T cells from blood (PBMCs), unsorted or a sorted subset (not recorded which), taken before or after yellow fever vaccination (not recorded which). Receptor source: a woman in her late teens or twenties who received the yellow fever vaccine.

The chain uses TRBV4-1 and TRBJ1-2; D call uncertain. This CDR3 is built from 13 residues. Germline lookup yields CDR1 MGHRA and CDR2 YSYEKL. The V and J ends lost 0 bases and 5 bases respectively, with 7 bases between them. CDR3 sequence reads: CASSQEISYGYTF. Here the CDR3 DNA reads TGCGCCAGCAGCCAAGAAATAAGTTATGGCTACACCTTC.

The chain joins TRBV11-1 to TRBJ2-3; D unclear. V was pared by 1 base and J by 4 bases, with 3 bases between. Germline CDR1 reads SGHAT; CDR2 reads FQDESV (reference sequence). The CDR3 totals 12 residues. Here the CDR3 reads CASSLDPDTQYF. CDR3 nucleotide sequence: TGTGCCAGCAGCTTAGACCCAGATACGCAGTATTTT.

The chain joins TRBV6-6 to TRBJ2-7, with D unresolved. Germline V gives CDR1 MNHNY, CDR2 SVGAGI (reference sequence). Trimming pared 9 bases from V and 1 base from J, leaving 4 bases between. This CDR3 comprises 10 residues. The CDR3 spells CASGSYEQYF. The CDR3, as DNA: TGTGCCAGTGGGTCCTACGAGCAGTACTTC.

The count of this clonotype is one. The chain joins TRBV19 to TRBJ1-3; 10 bases are shared with TRBD1. Germline-derived CDR1 and CDR2 are LNHDA and SQIVND (reference sequence). The length of the CDR3 is 16 residues. V shed 5 bases, J shed 2 bases, and the junction held 6 bases outside the gene matches. CDR3 DNA sequence: TGTGCCAGTAGTCTCGGGACAGGGGTAACTGGAAACACCATATATTTT. It codes for CASSLGTGVTGNTIYF.

The chain employs TRBV6-4 and TRBJ1-1, with D perhaps matching TRBD1 (5 bases). V was cut by 5 bases and J by 6 bases, with 16 bases left in between. The length of the CDR3 is 14 residues. Germline values: CDR1 MRHNA, CDR2 SNTAGT. In DNA form, the CDR3 reads TGTGCCAGCAGTCACGGGATGACAGTGGCTGAAGCTTTCTTT. It yields the protein CASSHGMTVAEAFF.

This chain uses TRBV6-2 or TRBV6-3 with TRBJ2-4; D remains ambiguous. Germline-derived CDR1 and CDR2 are MNHEY and SVGEGT. The CDR3 has 14 amino acids. Trimming removed 6 bases at V and 4 bases at J, with 13 bases between. CDR3 DNA: TGTGCCAGCAGCCCCAACAAGATGAAAAACATTCAGTACTTC. Amino acid sequence: CASSPNKMKNIQYF.